The TCR beta chain under discussion was sequenced for a study of T cell repertoires in cytomegalovirus infection. Study-wide background: Based on public TCR beta signatures, there were indications of CMV infection and of a matching HLA type. Points from the study as a whole: Public TCR beta family frequency separated CMV-and-HLA carriers, including in an independent cohort. CMV-specific TCR beta clonotypes restricted by HLA-C were the ones dominating the ex vivo response.

J lost 3 bases, V lost 7 bases, and 10 bases had no gene match. Germline-derived CDR1 and CDR2 are SGHRS and YFSETQ. This CDR3 has 16 amino acids. TCRdb itself ran the reads through MiXCR, one entry per CDR3 protein. The table shows approximately 750,000 distinct CDR3 sequences, with about 40% occurring only once. As regards this clonotype: What it recognizes is unknown.

V usage is TRBV5-1 and J usage is TRBJ2-2, with TRBD1 identical over 9 bases. The sequenced material came from PBMCs. The TCR was taken from a human donor in good health (CMV status not recorded). Some clones in this sample may be carry-over from other donors' samples. As DNA, the CDR3 is TGCGCCAGCTCTAACCCGGGACAGGGTGACACCGGGGAGCTGTTTTTT. Protein: CASSNPGQGDTGELFF.